The 32 T cell receptor beta chains in this list originate from one sample, sequenced in a study of OX40 agonist ivuxolimab in advanced cancers. TCRdb's table, derived via immunoSEQ multiplex PCR, lists solely in-frame clones and lacks some. Counted here are approximately 69,000 clones, just over 85% occurring once; the ten biggest clones make up roughly 2.9%. Sequencing was performed on CD4+ or CD8+ T cells sorted from blood, taken in a trial of the OX40 agonist ivuxolimab. All receptors derive from an adult with an advanced solid tumor such as melanoma, head and neck, liver or kidney cancer.

The chain links TRBV11-3 to TRBJ2-2; D is unresolved. The CDR3 sequence is 14 residues long. Looked up from germline, CDR1 is SGHNT and CDR2 is YENEEA. V lost 1 base and J 3 bases, leaving 6 bases between the germline ends. This chain's CDR3 is CASSLGDYTGELFF. In DNA, the CDR3 is TGTGCCAGCAGCTTAGGGGATTACACCGGGGAGCTGTTTTTT.

This chain joins TRBV7-6 and TRBJ2-3; 10 nucleotides line up with TRBD2. The CDR3 covers 18 residues. Losses at the gene ends were 2 bases for V and 1 base for J; bases not matched to a gene: 9. CDR1 and CDR2 from the germline V gene are SGHVS and FNYEAQ. For the CDR3, the DNA is TGTGCCAGCAGCTTACGGAGCTCCGGGACTAGCGGCACAGATACGCAGTATTTT. It specifies CASSLRSSGTSGTDTQYF.

The V gene is TRBV19, the J gene TRBJ2-6, with a weak D call TRBD1 (5 bases). With 6 bases removed from V and 4 bases from J, the gap between germline ends came to 13 bases. CDR1 is LNHDA and CDR2 is SQIVND in the germline V gene (reference sequence). The CDR3 is made up of 15 amino acids. CDR3 DNA: TGTGCCAGTAGCCAAAGGGGCTCCGGGGCCAACGTCCTGACTTTC. Its protein product is CASSQRGSGANVLTF.

The J gene is TRBJ1-1, the V gene TRBV7-8, with D possibly being TRBD1 (5 bases). The CDR3 is made up of 13 amino acids. Germline loops: CDR1 SGHVS, CDR2 FQNEAQ. The germline V and J ends were trimmed by 5 bases and 1 base, with 8 bases remaining between them. The DNA of the CDR3 is TGTGCCAGCAGCACGACAGCGAACACTGAAGCTTTCTTT. The encoded protein is CASSTTANTEAFF.

J is TRBJ1-2 and V is TRBV19; D is perhaps TRBD1 (6 bases). Trimming left V 5 bases short and J 4 bases short, with 14 bases between. The CDR3 is 14 residues long. Germline V gene sequence: CDR1 LNHDA, CDR2 SQIVND (reference sequence). DNA for the CDR3: TGTGCCAGTAGTCGAACAGGGTCGACCTATGGCTACACCTTC. Translating it yields CASSRTGSTYGYTF. Together with reference TRBV19 and TRBJ1-2, the CDR3 gives the full variable domain: DGGITQSPKYLFRKEGQNVTLSCEQNLNHDAMYWYRQDPGQGLRLIYYSQIVNDFQKGDIAEGYSVSREKKESFPLTVTSAQKNPTAFYLCASSRTGSTYGYTFGSGTRLTVV.

The chain is built from TRBV30 and TRBJ1-3; D is undetermined. The CDR3 length is 14 residues. Germline V gene data show CDR1 as GTSNPN and CDR2 as SVGIG (reference sequence). V was cut by 2 bases and J by 0 bases, with 8 bases left in between. CDR3 DNA: TGTGCCTGGAGTAAGACTACCTCTGGAAACACCATATATTTT. It is translated as CAWSKTTSGNTIYF.

This clone was recorded a few times. The chain recombines TRBV2 with TRBJ2-3; weak D call: TRBD2 (5 bases). V shed 3 bases and J shed 0 bases, with 16 bases lying between them. The CDR3 is made up of 17 amino acids. From germline, CDR1 is SNHLY and CDR2 FYNNEI. DNA for the CDR3: TGTGCCAGCAGTGACCCCCAGCGGACGACTAGCACAGATACGCAGTATTTT. This codes for CASSDPQRTTSTDTQYF.

The V and J genes are TRBV28 and TRBJ1-2; D gene ambiguous. The CDR3 sequence is 13 residues long. Germline V lookup: CDR1 MDHEN, CDR2 SYDVKM. The ends were cut back, 6 bases at V and 4 bases at J, with 12 bases in the middle. The CDR3 sequence: CASSSNGGYGYTF. The CDR3 region has the DNA TGTGCCAGCAGCTCCAACGGAGGCTATGGCTACACCTTC.

The J gene is TRBJ1-4, the V gene TRBV6-1; no definite D call. The V end was cut by 7 bases, the J end by 0 bases, with 9 bases between. This CDR3 has 14 residues. CDR1 is MNHNS and CDR2 is SASEGT in the germline V gene. CDR3 protein: CASNVGATNEKLFF. The CDR3 coding sequence is TGTGCCAGCAACGTCGGAGCAACTAATGAAAAACTGTTTTTT.

The J gene is TRBJ1-3, the V gene TRBV7-6; possibly TRBD1 for D (5 bases). V shed 4 bases and J shed 4 bases, with 5 bases lying between them. CDR1 SGHVS and CDR2 FNYEAQ come from the germline V gene. The CDR3 length is 12 residues. The DNA for the CDR3 is TGTGCCAGCAGCTCAGGGGGAAACACCATATATTTT. The encoded protein is CASSSGGNTIYF. Supplemented by reference TRBV7-6 and TRBJ1-3, the full variable domain reads GAGVSQSPRYKVTKRGQDVALRCDPISGHVSLYWYRQALGQGPEFLTYFNYEAQQDKSGLPNDRFSAERPEGSISTLTIQRTEQRDSAMYRCASSSGGNTIYFGEGSWLTVV.

The chain employs TRBV30 and TRBJ1-1, with D perhaps TRBD1 (5 bases). The germline CDR1 and CDR2 sequences are GTSNPN and SVGIG (reference sequence). The CDR3 consists of 10 residues. V dropped 5 bases and J dropped 11 bases, with 12 bases sitting between them. In nucleotides, the CDR3 is TGTGCCTGGCTCAGGGAGAGGGCTTTCTTT. Its translation is CAWLRERAFF.

The chain is built from TRBV10-1 and TRBJ2-1, with D maybe TRBD2 (6 bases). Trimming pared 0 bases from V and 2 bases from J, leaving 11 bases between. The CDR3 consists of 16 residues. The V gene's germline CDR1 is WNHNN and CDR2 SYGVQD (reference sequence). CDR3 loop: CASSESGGPAYNEQFF. The CDR3 region has the DNA TGCGCCAGCAGTGAGTCGGGGGGACCAGCCTACAATGAGCAGTTCTTC.

The chain uses TRBV28 and TRBJ2-5; no reliable D call. The CDR3 covers 15 residues. Germline values: CDR1 MDHEN, CDR2 SYDVKM. The germline V and J ends were trimmed by 5 bases and 4 bases, with 17 bases remaining between them. This chain's CDR3 is CASSPWVGNGETQYF. CDR3 nucleotides: TGTGCCAGCAGTCCGTGGGTGGGGAACGGAGAGACCCAGTACTTC.

The chain employs TRBV5-1 and TRBJ1-5; 9 nucleotides align to TRBD1. This CDR3 region has 18 residues. Germline V gene lookup returns CDR1 SGHRS and CDR2 YFSETQ. Trimming at V came to 2 bases and at J to 6 bases, leaving 15 bases not matched to a gene. CDR3 in amino acids: CASSFTPITGGWGQPQHF. CDR3 coding DNA: TGCGCCAGCAGCTTTACCCCTATTACAGGGGGCTGGGGTCAGCCCCAGCATTTT.

This clone came up a few times. Here the CDR3 reads CAWSADGRKEGYTF. In nucleotides, the CDR3 is TGTGCCTGGAGTGCCGATGGCAGGAAGGAAGGCTACACCTTC. V gene TRBV30 combines with J gene TRBJ1-2, with D uncertain. V was trimmed by 1 base and J by 8 bases, leaving 17 bases between them. CDR1 and CDR2 from the germline V gene are GTSNPN and SVGIG (reference sequence). The CDR3 runs 14 residues.

The V call is TRBV11-2, the J call TRBJ2-1; D is perhaps TRBD2 (6 bases). Germline V gene data show CDR1 as SGHAT and CDR2 as FQNNGV. The CDR3 length is 15 residues. The germline V and J ends were trimmed by 5 bases and 3 bases, with 14 bases remaining between them. The CDR3 loop reads CASSQTRSHYNEQFF. As DNA, the CDR3 is TGTGCCAGCAGCCAGACTAGGTCCCACTACAATGAGCAGTTCTTC.

The rearrangement links TRBV7-3 to TRBJ2-3; 9 bases are a match to TRBD2. Trimming took 2 bases from V and 3 from J; bases not matched to a gene: 3. CDR1 is SGHTA and CDR2 is FQGTGA in the germline V gene. The CDR3 has 15 amino acids. The CDR3 protein is CASSLVAGATDTQYF. In nucleotides, the CDR3 is TGTGCCAGCAGCTTAGTAGCGGGGGCGACAGATACGCAGTATTTT.

The chain is built from TRBV18 and TRBJ2-4, with D hard to call. CDR1 is KGHSH and CDR2 is LQKENI in the germline V gene. Trimming took off 3 bases at V and 6 bases at J, with 12 bases between the two ends. This CDR3 spans 14 amino acids. CDR3 amino acids: CASSPSRSLNIQYF. Written as DNA, the CDR3 is TGTGCCAGCTCACCGTCACGGTCGCTAAACATTCAGTACTTC.

V usage is TRBV19 and J usage is TRBJ1-2; 7 nucleotides line up with TRBD1. J gave up 5 bases and V 5 bases, and 14 bases lay outside the gene matches. The CDR3 contains 16 residues. The germline V gene has CDR1 LNHDA and CDR2 SQIVND (reference sequence). The CDR3 DNA is TGTGCCAGTAGTGCATACGAGGGGGCCCTGAGGTATGGCTACACCTTC. The encoded protein is CASSAYEGALRYGYTF.

The CDR3 is CASSFPGLSTDTQYF. In DNA form, the CDR3 reads TGTGCCAGCAGTTTCCCGGGACTTAGCACAGATACGCAGTATTTT. V is TRBV28 and J is TRBJ2-3, with a possible D match to TRBD2 (6 bases). The germline V and J ends were trimmed by 3 bases and 0 bases, with 10 bases remaining between them. Germline V lookup: CDR1 MDHEN, CDR2 SYDVKM. The CDR3 loop spans 15 amino acids.

This sequence joins TRBV5-1 and TRBJ1-1; 9 nucleotides agree with TRBD1. Per germline, CDR1 SGHRS and CDR2 YFSETQ. The length of the CDR3 is 15 residues. The J segment lost 1 base and the V segment lost 6 bases, leaving 7 bases of the junction unmatched. CDR3 residues: CASTVTGGANTEAFF. CDR3 nucleotides: TGCGCCAGCACCGTGACAGGGGGTGCGAACACTGAAGCTTTCTTT.

In this sample, this clone turned up once. The genes are TRBV19 and TRBJ2-1; D remains ambiguous. The germline V gene has CDR1 LNHDA and CDR2 SQIVND (reference sequence). Trimming removed 3 bases from V and 9 bases from J, with 18 bases in between. The CDR3 totals 15 residues. The CDR3 DNA is TGTGCCAGTAGTATCCAAGGTCCAAAGGGTGGTGAGCAGTTCTTC. Its translation is CASSIQGPKGGEQFF.

The rearrangement links TRBV7-3 to TRBJ2-5; 12 bases are shared with TRBD2. The CDR3 spans 18 residues. The V gene's germline CDR1 is SGHTA and CDR2 FQGTGA. The ends lost 2 bases at V and 5 bases at J; junction bases unmatched: 12. The DNA for the CDR3 is TGTGCCAGCAGCTTAGACACTAGCGGGGGGAAGTTGGGTGAGACCCAGTACTTC. Translation gives CASSLDTSGGKLGETQYF.

The chain recombines TRBV28 with TRBJ2-2; 9 bases are a match to TRBD1. The CDR3 is made up of 15 amino acids. Trimming cost V 8 bases and J 4 bases; bases outside gene matches: 8. Looked up from germline, CDR1 is MDHEN and CDR2 is SYDVKM. CDR3 DNA: TGTGCCAGCCGCCGAGGGACAGGGTTCACCGGGGAGCTGTTTTTT. This sequence encodes CASRRGTGFTGELFF.

The chain employs TRBV7-9 and TRBJ2-7; 7 bases are a match to TRBD1. CDR3 size: 13 residues. Unmatched junction bases numbered 4, after V lost 5 bases and J lost 3 bases. Looked up from germline, CDR1 is SEHNR and CDR2 is FQNEAQ (reference sequence). CDR3 in DNA: TGTGCCAGCAGCCCCGGACAGGTCTACGAGCAGTACTTC. It is translated as CASSPGQVYEQYF. The full variable domain, with the rest looked up from reference TRBV7-9 and TRBJ2-7, is DTGVSQNPRHKITKRGQNVTFRCDPISEHNRLYWYRQTLGQGPEFLTYFQNEAQLEKSRLLSDRFSAERPKGSFSTLEIQRTEQGDSAMYLCASSPGQVYEQYFGPGTRLTVT.

The rearrangement joins TRBV19 to TRBJ1-2, with D unclear. Germline V gene sequence: CDR1 LNHDA, CDR2 SQIVND (reference sequence). Trimming stripped 4 bases from V and 0 bases from J, with 12 bases between. The CDR3 runs 15 residues. The CDR3 DNA is TGTGCCAGTAGTAAGATGACGGGGTCTAACTATGGCTACACCTTC. It encodes CASSKMTGSNYGYTF.

This chain links TRBV19 with TRBJ1-1; TRBD1 matches 9 bases. V dropped 1 base and J dropped 3; count of bases not matched to a gene: 9. There are 17 residues in the CDR3. Looked up from germline, CDR1 is LNHDA and CDR2 is SQIVND (reference sequence). Here the CDR3 DNA reads TGTGCCAGTAGTATAGGAGAGGGACAGGGAGGATACACTGAAGCTTTCTTT. This codes for CASSIGEGQGGYTEAFF.

This rearrangement joins TRBV6-4 to TRBJ2-5; D may correspond to TRBD1 or TRBD2 (6 bases each). The V and J ends lost 0 bases and 1 base respectively, with 24 bases between them. From germline, CDR1 is MRHNA and CDR2 SNTAGT. This CDR3 is built from 20 residues. The CDR3 protein is CASSDSKISRDWGAQETQYF. CDR3 sequence (DNA): TGTGCCAGCAGTGACTCGAAAATTTCGCGGGACTGGGGGGCCCAAGAGACCCAGTACTTC.

This clone turned up a few times. V is TRBV29-1 and J is TRBJ2-2, with D possibly being TRBD2 (6 bases). V was shortened by 4 bases and J by 0 bases, with 9 bases between the two germline ends. Germline assignment: CDR1 SQVTM and CDR2 ANQGSEA. The CDR3 is 14 amino acids. The CDR3 coding sequence is TGCAGCGTTGTTAGGGACTCGAACACCGGGGAGCTGTTTTTT. Residues: CSVVRDSNTGELFF.

This clone was seen only once. This chain joins TRBV5-4 and TRBJ2-1; 8 nucleotides align to TRBD2. CDR3 size: 16 residues. Germline V gene lookup returns CDR1 SGHNT and CDR2 YYREEE (reference sequence). The trim removed 4 bases at V and 6 bases at J, leaving 12 bases unmatched. This chain's CDR3 is CASSRPLSGSPNEQFF. For the CDR3, the DNA is TGTGCCAGCAGCCGCCCGTTGAGCGGGAGTCCCAATGAGCAGTTCTTC.

J is TRBJ2-7 and V is TRBV7-9, with no clear D. Per germline, CDR1 SEHNR and CDR2 FQNEAQ (reference sequence). The CDR3 has 16 amino acids. Between the trimmed V and J ends, which lost 1 base and 2 bases, there was a span of 15 bases. The DNA of the CDR3 is TGTGCCAGCAGCTTAGAAAGGGATTGGATCGCCTACGAGCAGTACTTC. It encodes CASSLERDWIAYEQYF.

J is TRBJ1-2 and V is TRBV6-1; D is uncertain. Between the trimmed V and J ends, which lost 0 bases and 3 bases, there was a span of 11 bases. The CDR3 sequence is 15 residues long. The germline gives CDR1 MNHNS, CDR2 SASEGT. CDR3 coding DNA: TGTGCCAGCAGTGAAGCGCCCAGATTTGACTATGGCTACACCTTC. This sequence encodes CASSEAPRFDYGYTF.